This TCR beta chain comes out of a study of blood T cell repertoires in COVID-19. The overall study: There were acute and convalescent COVID-19 samples, and they came from the United States, Italy and Spain. In each case, the material was cDNA or gDNA derived from T cells, B-cell-depleted T cells, or PBMCs.

In the study's own analysis: Estimates of nucleated cell counts were drawn from the amplification of reference gene primers. Clones were sequenced by immunoSEQ multiplex PCR, and TCRdb holds only the in-frame ones, with some missing. V, J and clone size reflect that table, while D and trimming were determined from the DNA. The sample yields about 55,000 clones, approximately 84% seen once. This CDR3 has 14 residues. Trimming removed 2 bases from V and 4 bases from J, with 12 bases in between. CDR1 SGHRS and CDR2 YFSETQ come from the germline V gene. The sequenced sample was peripheral blood. The receptor's source is a human donor with active COVID-19. The donor label of this sample is uncertain. The rearrangement uses TRBV5-1 and TRBJ1-1, with no clear D. CDR3 DNA: TGCGCCAGCAGCTTACAAGAGCGGGGCACTGAAGCTTTCTTT. It yields the protein CASSLQERGTEAFF.